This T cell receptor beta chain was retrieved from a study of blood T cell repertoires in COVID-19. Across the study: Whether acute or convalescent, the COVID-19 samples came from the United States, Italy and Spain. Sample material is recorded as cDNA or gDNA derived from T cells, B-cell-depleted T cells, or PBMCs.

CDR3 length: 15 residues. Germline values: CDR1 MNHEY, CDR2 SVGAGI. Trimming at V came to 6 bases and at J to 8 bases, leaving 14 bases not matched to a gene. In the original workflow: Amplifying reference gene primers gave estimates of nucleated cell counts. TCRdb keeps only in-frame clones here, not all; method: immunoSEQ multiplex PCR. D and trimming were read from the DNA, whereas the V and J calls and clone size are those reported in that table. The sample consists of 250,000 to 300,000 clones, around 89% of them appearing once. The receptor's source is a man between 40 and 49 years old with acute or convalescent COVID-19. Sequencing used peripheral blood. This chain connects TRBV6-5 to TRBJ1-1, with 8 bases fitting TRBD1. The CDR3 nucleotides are TGTGCCAGCAGACTCGCCGGGACAGGTTCAAGAGAAGCTTTCTTT. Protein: CASRLAGTGSREAFF.